These T cell receptor beta chains were read from a single sample in a study of blood T cell repertoires in COVID-19. Method: immunoSEQ multiplex PCR; TCRdb's copy keeps in-frame clones and lacks some. The repertoire holds about 210,000 clones, about 78% seen once, with 7.2% in the top ten. The sample taken for sequencing was peripheral blood. These receptors all come from a woman in her seventies with acute or convalescent COVID-19. Both conserved end residues are part of each CDR3. A D gene is named only where the DNA matches it firmly. Rows may omit the clone size; those that give it use once, few, many or a size class.

clone_size: .; v_call: TRBV7-9; j_call: TRBJ2-7; d_call: TRBD2; cdr3_aa: CASSLVTSGGANEQYF; cdr3_nt: TGTGCCAGCAGCTTGGTGACTAGCGGGGGGGCCAACGAGCAGTACTTC
clone_size: .; v_call: TRBV3-1/TRBV3-2; j_call: TRBJ1-1; d_call: .; cdr3_aa: CASSPGISTEAFF; cdr3_nt: TGTGCCAGCAGCCCCGGGATTAGCACTGAAGCTTTCTTT
clone_size: .; v_call: TRBV5-1; j_call: TRBJ2-3; d_call: TRBD1; cdr3_aa: CASSLDRGTDTQYF; cdr3_nt: TGCGCCAGCAGCCTAGACAGGGGTACAGATACGCAGTATTTT
clone_size: .; v_call: TRBV5-6; j_call: TRBJ2-2; d_call: TRBD2; cdr3_aa: CASSPPGLAATGELFF; cdr3_nt: TGTGCCAGCAGCCCACCGGGACTAGCGGCCACCGGGGAGCTGTTTTTT
clone_size: .; v_call: TRBV3-1/TRBV3-2; j_call: TRBJ1-1; d_call: .; cdr3_aa: CASSQVQQEEAFF; cdr3_nt: TGTGCCAGCAGCCAAGTTCAACAGGAGGAAGCTTTCTTT
clone_size: .; v_call: TRBV7-2; j_call: TRBJ2-5; d_call: .; cdr3_aa: CASSPSGSQETQYF; cdr3_nt: TGTGCCAGCAGCCCGTCGGGAAGTCAGGAGACCCAGTACTTC
clone_size: few; v_call: TRBV24-1; j_call: TRBJ2-3; d_call: .; cdr3_aa: CATRDRLSTTDTQYF; cdr3_nt: TGTGCCACCAGAGACAGACTGAGCACCACAGATACGCAGTATTTT
clone_size: .; v_call: TRBV6-2/TRBV6-3; j_call: TRBJ2-1; d_call: TRBD2; cdr3_aa: CASSAQRGGSYNEQFF; cdr3_nt: TGTGCCAGCAGTGCCCAGCGGGGCGGCTCCTACAATGAGCAGTTCTTC
clone_size: .; v_call: TRBV5-1; j_call: TRBJ2-7; d_call: .; cdr3_aa: CASSHPGGEQYF; cdr3_nt: TGCGCCAGCAGCCACCCCGGCGGCGAGCAGTACTTC
clone_size: .; v_call: TRBV5-1; j_call: TRBJ1-2; d_call: TRBD1; cdr3_aa: CASSLAADRGYGYTF; cdr3_nt: TGCGCCAGCAGCTTGGCGGCTGACAGGGGCTATGGCTACACCTTC
clone_size: once; v_call: TRBV11-2; j_call: TRBJ2-2; d_call: TRBD2; cdr3_aa: CASSLTAVGGTGELFF; cdr3_nt: TGTGCCAGCAGCTTAACGGCGGTGGGAGGGACCGGGGAGCTGTTTTTT